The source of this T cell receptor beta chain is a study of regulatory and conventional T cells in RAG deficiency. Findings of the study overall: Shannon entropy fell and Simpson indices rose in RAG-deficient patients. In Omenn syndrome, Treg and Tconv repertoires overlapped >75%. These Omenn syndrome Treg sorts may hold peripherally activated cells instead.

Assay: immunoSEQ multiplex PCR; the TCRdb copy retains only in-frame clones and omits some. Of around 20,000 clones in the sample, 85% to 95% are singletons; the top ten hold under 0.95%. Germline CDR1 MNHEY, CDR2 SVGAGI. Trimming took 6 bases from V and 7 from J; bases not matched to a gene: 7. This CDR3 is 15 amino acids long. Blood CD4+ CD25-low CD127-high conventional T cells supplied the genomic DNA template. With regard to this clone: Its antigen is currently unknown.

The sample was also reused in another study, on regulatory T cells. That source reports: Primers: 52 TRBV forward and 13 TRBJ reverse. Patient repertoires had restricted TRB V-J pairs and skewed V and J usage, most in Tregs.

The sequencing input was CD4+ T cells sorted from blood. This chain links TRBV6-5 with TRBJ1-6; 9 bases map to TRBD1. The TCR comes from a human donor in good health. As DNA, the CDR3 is TGTGCCAGCAGCCGATGGACAGGGGTCAATTCACCCCTCCACTTT. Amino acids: CASSRWTGVNSPLHF.